This TCR beta chain comes out of a study of T cells in tuberculosis. Study observations and caveats: T cells binding CD1B-GMM tetramer weakly possibly escaped the sort.

In germline, CDR1 is SGHTA, CDR2 FQGNSA. The CDR3 is made up of 15 amino acids. The V and J ends lost 6 bases and 3 bases respectively, with 17 bases between them. Sorting used thawed, overnight-rested PBMC stained with anti-CD3, a viability dye and GMM-loaded CD1B tetramer. The CD1B tetramers carried C32 glucose monomycolate purified from Rhodococcus equi. PBMC for tetramer sorting were first depleted of CD14-expressing monocytes. This clone was detected only a few times. No alpha-beta pairing information exists for these sequences. Sequencing was performed with immunoSEQ multiplex PCR; in TCRdb, only in-frame clones are kept and a portion is missing. The sample has roughly 60,000 clones; 80% to 85% are singletons.

The sample was CD1b-GMM tetramer-negative cells sorted from PBMCs. This receptor was identified in an adult woman with latent tuberculosis. The rearrangement joins TRBV7-2 to TRBJ1-2; D perhaps matches TRBD1 (6 bases). The CDR3 region is CASSPQGEGDYGYTF. The CDR3 DNA reads TGTGCCAGCAGTCCCCAAGGGGAGGGGGACTATGGCTACACCTTC.